This is a list of T cell receptor beta chains from one sample in a study of circulating and synovial CD4+ cells in juvenile arthritis. Data came from immunoSEQ multiplex PCR; TCRdb stores just in-frame clones and leaves some out. This table has tens of thousands of clones, nearly 97% appearing once. What was sequenced was CD4+ T cells from blood. The receptor source for this set is a human donor with juvenile idiopathic arthritis. The CDR3 runs from the conserved cysteine through the conserved F or W. The D gene is left open where the match is weak. Rows give clone size only sometimes, using once, few, many, or a class for an expanded clone.

TRBJ2-2	TRBD2	NA	16	TRBV30	TGTGCCTATCCCCGCGGGGGGGCTCGTCACACCGGGGAGCTGTTTTTT	CAYPRGGARHTGELFF
TRBJ2-2	NA	NA	14	TRBV6-5	TGTGCCAGCGGTACGGAGAACAGGGCCGGGGAGCTGTTTTTT	CASGTENRAGELFF
TRBJ1-5	NA	NA	16	TRBV10-2	TGCGCCAGCAGTGAGTCAACTGCCTATAGCAATCAGCCCCAGCATTTT	CASSESTAYSNQPQHF
TRBJ2-7	TRBD1	NA	13	TRBV18	TGTGCCAGCTCAGCCGGGACAGGGTACTCGCAGTACTTC	CASSAGTGYSQYF
TRBJ1-2	NA	NA	15	TRBV27	TGTGCCAGCAGCCCGGGTGGAAGAGCTAACTATGGCTACACCTTC	CASSPGGRANYGYTF
TRBJ1-1	TRBD1	NA	12	TRBV2	TGTGCCAGCAGAAGGGACAGCATCTTCGCTTTCTTT	CASRRDSIFAFF
TRBJ1-6	NA	NA	12	TRBV30	TGTGCCTGGAGTGCCTATACTTCCCCCCTCCACTTT	CAWSAYTSPLHF
TRBJ2-7	TRBD1	NA	16	TRBV6-6	TGTGCCAGCATCAAAGGGACGACAGGGGGGGCCTACGAGCAGTACTTC	CASIKGTTGGAYEQYF
TRBJ1-5	NA	NA	15	TRBV2	TGTGCCAGCAGTGATGTGGGGGGTGGCAATCAGCCCCAGCATTTT	CASSDVGGGNQPQHF
TRBJ1-3	TRBD1	NA	16	TRBV6-1	TGTGCCAGCAGTGAAGCTACGACAGGGATCGGAAACACCATATATTTT	CASSEATTGIGNTIYF
TRBJ1-1	TRBD1	NA	21	TRBV4-3	TGCGCCAGCAGCCAAGGGTTAATACCCTTGGTGGTACAGGGGGCGCGAACTGAAGCTTTCTTT	CASSQGLIPLVVQGARTEAFF
TRBJ2-1	NA	few	14	TRBV4-1	TGCGCCAGCAGCCAACCCACTAGGGGGAATGAGCAGTTCTTC	CASSQPTRGNEQFF
TRBJ2-7	TRBD2	NA	16	TRBV28	TGTGCCAGCAGCCCGGGACTAGCGGGAGATTTCTACGAGCAGTACTTC	CASSPGLAGDFYEQYF
TRBJ2-1	TRBD2	NA	17	TRBV5-1	TGCGCCAGCAGCTTGGCCCCTAGCGGGGACTCCTACAATGAGCAGTTCTTC	CASSLAPSGDSYNEQFF
TRBJ2-1	TRBD2	NA	20	TRBV18	TGTGCCAGCTCACCACTGGGGACTAGCGGGTTCCGGACCAACTACAATGAGCAGTTCTTC	CASSPLGTSGFRTNYNEQFF
TRBJ1-1	NA	NA	15	TRBV5-1	TGCGCCAGCAGCTTGGAACAGGGCGGCCGCAACGAAGCTTTCTTT	CASSLEQGGRNEAFF
TRBJ2-1	TRBD2	NA	16	TRBV4-1	TGCGCCAGCAGCCAACCGGGACTAGCGAGAGATAATGAGCAGTTCTTC	CASSQPGLARDNEQFF
TRBJ2-5	TRBD1	NA	16	TRBV9	TGTGCCAGCGGCACCGGGACAGGCAATCACCAAGAGACCCAGTACTTC	CASGTGTGNHQETQYF
TRBJ1-4	NA	NA	13	TRBV29-1	TGCAGCGTGGCTAGGGGGGGTAATGAAAAACTGTTTTTT	CSVARGGNEKLFF
TRBJ2-2	NA	NA	14	TRBV11-3	TGTGCCAGCAGCGGAGGACTGTACACCGGGGAGCTGTTTTTT	CASSGGLYTGELFF
TRBJ2-7	NA	NA	16	TRBV6-1	TGTGCCAGCAGTGAGGGAGCGGGCCCTAGCTCCTACGAGCAGTACTTC	CASSEGAGPSSYEQYF
TRBJ2-5	TRBD1	NA	14	TRBV27	TGTGCCAGCAGTTGGACAGGGTCCGAGGAGACCCAGTACTTC	CASSWTGSEETQYF
TRBJ1-1	NA	NA	15	TRBV12-5	TGTGCTAGTGGTTTCTCCGGGTCCCGGAGCACTGAAGCTTTCTTT	CASGFSGSRSTEAFF
TRBJ1-1	TRBD1	NA	11	TRBV6-1	TGTGCCAGCAGCCCCAGGGGGGAAGCTTTCTTT	CASSPRGEAFF
TRBJ2-3	TRBD2	NA	18	TRBV5-1	TGCGCCAGCAGCCCCCTTACTAGCGGGAGGGCCGGCACAGATACGCAGTATTTT	CASSPLTSGRAGTDTQYF
TRBJ2-7	NA	NA	14	TRBV5-1	TGCGCCAGCAGCCTGGAGACCGTACGGGGCGAGCAGTACTTC	CASSLETVRGEQYF
TRBJ2-7	TRBD2	NA	15	TRBV10-3	TGTGCCACCGGGAGAAGCGGGAGAAGCTCCTACGAGCAGTACTTC	CATGRSGRSSYEQYF
TRBJ2-1	TRBD2	NA	17	TRBV5-6	TGTGCCAGCAGCTTCAGAGGGCTAGCGGGGGGGAACAATGAGCAGTTCTTC	CASSFRGLAGGNNEQFF
TRBJ2-5	TRBD2	NA	14	TRBV10-3	TGTGCCATCAGTGAAAGCGGGGGCCAAGAGACCCAGTACTTC	CAISESGGQETQYF
TRBJ1-4	TRBD1	NA	15	TRBV6-6	TGTGCCAGCAGTTCCGCCGGGACAGAAGATGAAAAACTGTTTTTT	CASSSAGTEDEKLFF
TRBJ2-1	NA	NA	15	TRBV18	TGTGCCAGCTCACCACTCCTGAGCTCCTACAATGAGCAGTTCTTC	CASSPLLSSYNEQFF
TRBJ2-3	TRBD1	NA	16	TRBV10-3	TGTGCCATCAGTACCCCCCGGACAGGTCACACAGATACGCAGTATTTT	CAISTPRTGHTDTQYF
TRBJ1-5	NA	NA	16	TRBV28	TGTGCCAGCAGACAGACATTTTCCATAGGGGGTCAGCCCCAGCATTTT	CASRQTFSIGGQPQHF
TRBJ2-6	NA	NA	15	TRBV6-5	TGTGCCAGCAGCCCGGGACTCTCTGGGGCCAACGTCCTGACTTTC	CASSPGLSGANVLTF
TRBJ2-3	TRBD2	NA	15	TRBV11-2	TGTGCCAGCAGCCCAGGACTAGCGGGAGCAGATACGCAGTATTTT	CASSPGLAGADTQYF
TRBJ1-3	NA	NA	15	TRBV7-3	TGTGCCAGCAGCATCCAGGGTGGCTATGGAAACACCATATATTTT	CASSIQGGYGNTIYF
TRBJ2-7	NA	NA	15	TRBV25-1	TGTGCCACCCACGACTCCAAAATAAGCTCCTACGAGCAGTACTTC	CATHDSKISSYEQYF
TRBJ2-3	NA	NA	15	TRBV29-1	TGCAGCGTTGCGAGGAGGGGCTCTAGCACAGATACGCAGTATTTT	CSVARRGSSTDTQYF
TRBJ2-5	NA	NA	14	TRBV7-9	TGTGCCAGCAGCGACCGGACATTTGGAGAGACCCAGTACTTC	CASSDRTFGETQYF
TRBJ1-2	NA	NA	15	TRBV5-6	TGTGCCAGCAGCTTGGCCCATCGGTTACTCTATGGCTACACCTTC	CASSLAHRLLYGYTF
TRBJ1-1	TRBD1	NA	15	TRBV6-1	TGTGCCGGCAGTGCAACAGGGGGCGCTTCCACTGAAGCTTTCTTT	CAGSATGGASTEAFF
TRBJ2-1	NA	once	13	TRBV7-3	TGTGCCAGCAGCTTCGGCCTAGCAAATGAGCAGTTCTTC	CASSFGLANEQFF
TRBJ1-1	NA	NA	14	TRBV18	TGTGCCAGCTCACCACTTGGGGCAAACACTGAAGCTTTCTTT	CASSPLGANTEAFF
TRBJ1-2	NA	NA	13	TRBV6-5	TGTGCCAGCAGTAACGACAGATCCTCCGGCTACACCTTC	CASSNDRSSGYTF
TRBJ1-1	NA	NA	16	TRBV21-1	TGTGCCAGCAGCACTCCGACAGGGCCACTGAACACTGAAGCTTTCTTT	CASSTPTGPLNTEAFF
TRBJ1-1	NA	NA	13	TRBV7-9	TGTGCCAGCAGTACGGACTTGAACACTGAAGCTTTCTTT	CASSTDLNTEAFF
TRBJ1-1	NA	NA	14	TRBV29-1	TGCAGCGCAACCCCTCGGGCCAGGGCAACTGAAGCTTTCTTT	CSATPRARATEAFF
TRBJ1-2	NA	NA	12	TRBV28	TGTGCCAGCACCAACAGAATAAATGGCTACACCTTC	CASTNRINGYTF
TRBJ1-1	NA	NA	12	TRBV2	TGTGCCAGCAGTGGGGACATCGGCGAAGCTTTCTTT	CASSGDIGEAFF
TRBJ2-7	TRBD2	NA	14	TRBV18	TGTGCCAGCTCACCGGGGACTAGCGGGTACGAGCAGTACTTC	CASSPGTSGYEQYF
TRBJ1-5	NA	NA	15	TRBV28	TGTGCCACCTTAAGGGGGGGGCCGATCAATCAGCCCCAGCATTTT	CATLRGGPINQPQHF
TRBJ1-5	NA	NA	15	TRBV2	TGTGCCAGCAGTGAAGCCGGAGGGGGCAATCAGCCCCAGCATTTT	CASSEAGGGNQPQHF